Listed below are T cell receptor beta chains from one sample, sequenced in a study of blood T cells in healthy people across ages. MiXCR was run by TCRdb on the 5' RACE reads, yielding one entry per CDR3 protein. The repertoire holds about 620,000 distinct CDR3 sequences, with roughly 20% as singletons. Sequencing was done on a sample of blood. The receptors stem from a man aged 70-80 years in good health. The CDR3 runs from the conserved cysteine through the conserved F or W. D genes are given only for firm matches. Size is stated for part of the rows, as once, few or many counts, or as a class when the clone is expanded.

d_gene | j_gene | abundance | v_gene | CDR3aa | CDR3nt
. | TRBJ2-2 | many | TRBV24-1 | CATSDSGVPTGELFF | TGTGCCACCAGTGATTCGGGGGTGCCCACCGGGGAGCTGTTTTTT
. | TRBJ2-2 | . | TRBV10-3 | CAISGRGTGELFF | TGTGCCATCAGTGGCCGGGGAACCGGGGAGCTGTTTTTT
. | TRBJ2-5 | . | TRBV21-1 | CASSKAGLYQETQYF | TGTGCCAGCAGCAAAGCAGGGTTGTACCAAGAGACCCAGTACTTC
. | TRBJ1-6 | . | TRBV9 | CASSASVINSPLHF | TGTGCCAGCAGCGCCTCTGTTATAAATTCACCCCTCCACTTT
. | TRBJ2-3 | . | TRBV27 | CASKVPGVTDTQYF | TGTGCCAGCAAAGTCCCCGGAGTAACAGATACGCAGTATTTT
. | TRBJ1-2 | . | TRBV3-1 | CASSQATVANHGYTF | TGTGCCAGCAGCCAAGCGACAGTAGCTAACCATGGCTACACCTTC
. | TRBJ2-2 | few | TRBV28 | CANLSGELFF | TGTGCCAACCTATCCGGGGAGCTGTTTTTT
TRBD2 | TRBJ2-1 | many | TRBV20-1 | CSANGLAGNEQFF | TGCAGTGCCAACGGACTAGCGGGAAACGAGCAGTTCTTC
. | TRBJ2-7 | . | TRBV20-1 | CSATRAGIREQYF | TGCAGTGCCACTCGGGCGGGAATCCGTGAGCAGTACTTC
TRBD1 | TRBJ1-2 | . | TRBV25-1 | CASSEGRGQGIGGYTF | TGTGCCAGCAGTGAAGGTCGGGGACAGGGGATCGGTGGCTACACCTTC
. | TRBJ2-1 | . | TRBV11-3 | CASSRQETTYNEQFF | TGTGCCAGCAGCCGACAGGAGACCACCTACAATGAGCAGTTCTTC
TRBD2 | TRBJ2-1 | . | TRBV6-2/TRBV6-3 | CASSYPSGAGRGEQFF | TGTGCCAGCAGTTATCCGAGCGGGGCCGGTAGGGGTGAGCAGTTCTTC
TRBD1 | TRBJ1-5 | . | TRBV11-2 | CASSLMVGGRQPQHF | TGTGCCAGCAGCTTAATGGTAGGGGGCAGGCAGCCCCAGCATTTT
. | TRBJ1-4 | . | TRBV7-3 | CASSRDEWNEKLFF | TGTGCCAGCAGCCGGGACGAGTGGAATGAAAAACTGTTTTTT
TRBD2 | TRBJ2-3 | . | TRBV20-1 | CSAIGGLAGGDTQYF | TGCAGTGCCATAGGGGGACTAGCGGGAGGAGATACGCAGTATTTT
. | TRBJ2-7 | many | TRBV27 | CASSPRSSSYEQYF | TGTGCCAGCAGTCCCCGATCCTCCTCCTACGAGCAGTACTTC
. | TRBJ1-1 | . | TRBV14 | CASSQESQLEAFF | TGTGCCAGCAGCCAAGAGAGCCAGCTTGAAGCTTTCTTT
. | TRBJ1-2 | few | TRBV19 | CASSFQGVHYGYTF | TGTGCCAGTAGTTTTCAGGGAGTACACTATGGCTACACCTTC
TRBD1 | TRBJ1-4 | few | TRBV6-1 | CASSNFNRDRGLGEKLFF | TGTGCCAGCTCTAACTTCAACCGGGACAGGGGGTTAGGTGAAAAACTGTTTTTT
. | TRBJ1-3 | few | TRBV6-1 | CASSGAPARTSGNTIYF | TGTGCCAGCAGTGGGGCCCCGGCCAGAACTTCTGGAAACACCATATATTTT
. | TRBJ1-1 | . | TRBV19 | CASSIPRSRGNTEAFF | TGTGCCAGTAGTATACCTCGGTCCAGGGGGAACACTGAAGCTTTCTTT
TRBD2 | TRBJ2-7 | . | TRBV13 | CASSSRDYSYEQYF | TGTGCCAGCAGCTCCCGGGACTACTCCTACGAGCAGTACTTC
TRBD2 | TRBJ2-7 | . | TRBV28 | CASSLYGTISYEQYF | TGTGCCAGCAGTTTATATGGGACTATCTCCTACGAGCAGTACTTC
. | TRBJ2-1 | . | TRBV19 | CASSILADSYNEQFF | TGTGCCAGTAGTATTTTAGCGGACTCCTACAATGAGCAGTTCTTC
. | TRBJ1-2 | . | TRBV9 | CASSVGWAQRGYGYTF | TGTGCCAGCAGCGTAGGATGGGCCCAAAGGGGCTATGGCTACACCTTC
TRBD2 | TRBJ2-1 | . | TRBV15 | CATSSEAGGPGEQFF | TGTGCCACCAGCAGTGAAGCGGGAGGGCCTGGGGAGCAGTTCTTC
. | TRBJ1-2 | few | TRBV7-2 | CASSLDRHNYGYTF | TGTGCCAGCAGCTTAGACAGGCATAACTATGGCTACACCTTC
TRBD2 | TRBJ2-5 | few | TRBV29-1 | CSVALQREWEQYF | TGCAGCGTTGCCTTGCAGCGGGAGTGGGAGCAGTACTTC
. | TRBJ2-7 | many | TRBV10-3 | CAISESSRAYEQYF | TGTGCCATCAGTGAGTCGAGCCGAGCCTACGAGCAGTACTTC
. | TRBJ2-5 | . | TRBV29-1 | CSARLTGRETQYF | TGCAGCGCTCGTTTGACAGGGAGGGAGACCCAGTACTTC
. | TRBJ2-7 | many | TRBV10-3 | CAISRDAGEQYF | TGTGCCATCAGCCGGGACGCCGGAGAGCAGTACTTC
. | TRBJ1-1 | many | TRBV12-5 | CASGLLINTEAFF | TGTGCTAGTGGTTTATTAATCAACACTGAAGCTTTCTTT
TRBD2 | TRBJ2-5 | few | TRBV6-5 | CASSAGLDATQYF | TGTGCCAGCAGCGCTGGACTAGATGCGACCCAGTACTTC
TRBD2 | TRBJ2-7 | few | TRBV20-1 | CSARDRGLAGDHEQYF | TGCAGTGCTAGAGATCGCGGGCTAGCGGGAGACCACGAGCAGTACTTC
TRBD2 | TRBJ2-1 | . | TRBV20-1 | CSADSGRAIDNEQFF | TGCAGTGCAGATAGCGGGAGGGCTATTGACAATGAGCAGTTCTTC
. | TRBJ1-5 | . | TRBV4-3 | CASSSSWSDQPQHF | TGCGCCAGCAGCTCGTCCTGGAGCGATCAGCCCCAGCATTTT
. | TRBJ1-4 | many | TRBV6-1 | CASRKQGIDNEKLFF | TGTGCCAGCAGGAAGCAGGGGATCGATAATGAAAAACTGTTTTTT
TRBD2 | TRBJ2-1 | few | TRBV5-1 | CASSLTSGTSGTPYNEQFF | TGCGCCAGCAGCTTGACTTCCGGGACTAGCGGGACCCCCTACAATGAGCAGTTCTTC
TRBD2 | TRBJ2-5 | . | TRBV20-1 | CSARTSGTGTQYF | TGCAGTGCTAGGACTAGCGGGACCGGAACCCAGTACTTC
TRBD2 | TRBJ2-1 | . | TRBV5-1 | CASSLTAGADNEQFF | TGCGCCAGCAGCTTGACAGCGGGAGCTGACAATGAGCAGTTCTTC
. | TRBJ2-7 | . | TRBV6-1 | CASSEELGQGFSYEQYF | TGTGCCAGCAGTGAAGAGTTGGGGCAGGGCTTCTCCTACGAGCAGTACTTC
. | TRBJ1-3 | few | TRBV12-3/TRBV12-4 | CAILTDSGNTIYF | TGTGCCATCCTCACCGACTCTGGAAACACCATATATTTT
TRBD1 | TRBJ2-6 | . | TRBV20-1 | CSATGGGPGANVLTF | TGCAGTGCGACAGGGGGGGGCCCTGGGGCCAACGTCCTGACTTTC
TRBD2 | TRBJ2-3 | few | TRBV9 | CASSPSPAGVSDTQYF | TGTGCCAGCAGCCCCTCCCCAGCGGGAGTATCAGATACGCAGTATTTT
TRBD1 | TRBJ1-2 | . | TRBV5-1 | CVSSSPHRDRLNYGYTF | TGCGTCAGCAGCTCACCCCACCGGGACAGGCTTAACTATGGCTACACCTTC
TRBD1 | TRBJ2-4 | . | TRBV5-1 | CASSPGQGWDIQYF | TGCGCCAGCAGCCCCGGACAGGGATGGGACATTCAGTACTTC
TRBD1 | TRBJ2-7 | . | TRBV5-6 | CASSLIGQGAGPPYEQYF | TGTGCCAGCAGCTTGATAGGGCAGGGGGCAGGTCCCCCCTACGAGCAGTACTTC
. | TRBJ2-2 | . | TRBV5-1 | CASSYYTGTGELFF | TGCGCCAGCAGCTATTACACAGGGACCGGGGAGCTGTTTTTT
TRBD1 | TRBJ2-7 | many | TRBV20-1 | CSARDRGFSYEQYF | TGCAGTGCAAGGGACAGGGGTTTTTCCTACGAGCAGTACTTC
. | TRBJ2-1 | few | TRBV4-1 | CASSQGIGAEQFF | TGCGCCAGCAGCCAAGGGATAGGGGCTGAGCAGTTCTTC
. | TRBJ1-1 | few | TRBV6-2/TRBV6-3 | CASKLMGQNTEAFF | TGTGCCAGCAAACTTATGGGGCAAAACACTGAAGCTTTCTTT
TRBD2 | TRBJ2-4 | . | TRBV20-1 | CSARGGRDALENIQYF | TGCAGTGCTAGGGGCGGGAGAGATGCTTTGGAAAACATTCAGTACTTC
TRBD1 | TRBJ1-2 | few | TRBV29-1 | CSVGALTTGDYGYTF | TGCAGCGTTGGTGCCTTGACTACAGGGGACTATGGCTACACCTTC